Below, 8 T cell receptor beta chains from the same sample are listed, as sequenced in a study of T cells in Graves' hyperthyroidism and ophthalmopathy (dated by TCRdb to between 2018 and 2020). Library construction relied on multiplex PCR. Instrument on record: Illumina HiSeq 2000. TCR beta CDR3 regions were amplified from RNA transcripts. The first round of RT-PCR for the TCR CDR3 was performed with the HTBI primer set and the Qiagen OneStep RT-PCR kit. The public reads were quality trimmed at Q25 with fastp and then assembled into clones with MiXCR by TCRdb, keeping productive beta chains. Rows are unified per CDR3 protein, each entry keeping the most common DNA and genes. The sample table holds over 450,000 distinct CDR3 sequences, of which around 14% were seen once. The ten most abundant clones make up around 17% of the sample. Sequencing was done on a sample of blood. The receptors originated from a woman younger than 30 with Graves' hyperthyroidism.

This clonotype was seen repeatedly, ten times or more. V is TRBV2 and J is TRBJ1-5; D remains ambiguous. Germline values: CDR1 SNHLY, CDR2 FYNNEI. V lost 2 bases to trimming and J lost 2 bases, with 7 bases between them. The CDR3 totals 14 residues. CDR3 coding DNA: TGTGCCAGCAGTGAAACCCACGGCAATCAGCCCCAGCATTTT. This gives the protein CASSETHGNQPQHF. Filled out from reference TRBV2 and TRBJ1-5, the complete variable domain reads EPEVTQTPSHQVTQMGQEVILRCVPISNHLYFYWYRQILGQKVEFLVSFYNNEISEKSEIFDDQFSVERPDGSNFTLKIRSTKLEDSAMYFCASSETHGNQPQHFGDGTRLSIL.

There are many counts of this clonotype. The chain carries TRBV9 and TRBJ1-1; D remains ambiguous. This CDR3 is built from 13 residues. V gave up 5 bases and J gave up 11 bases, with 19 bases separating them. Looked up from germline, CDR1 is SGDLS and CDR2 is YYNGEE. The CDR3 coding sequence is TGTGCCAGCAGTGGAATGGGGAGGGCTCGTGCTTTCTTT. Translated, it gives CASSGMGRARAFF.

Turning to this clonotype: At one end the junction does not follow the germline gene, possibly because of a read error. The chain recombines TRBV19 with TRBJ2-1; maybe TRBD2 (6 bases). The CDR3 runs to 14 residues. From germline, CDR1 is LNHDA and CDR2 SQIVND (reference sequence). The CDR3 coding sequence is TGTGCCTGTAGCACGACTAGTAGGGACAATGAGCAGTTCTTC. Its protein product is CACSTTSRDNEQFF.

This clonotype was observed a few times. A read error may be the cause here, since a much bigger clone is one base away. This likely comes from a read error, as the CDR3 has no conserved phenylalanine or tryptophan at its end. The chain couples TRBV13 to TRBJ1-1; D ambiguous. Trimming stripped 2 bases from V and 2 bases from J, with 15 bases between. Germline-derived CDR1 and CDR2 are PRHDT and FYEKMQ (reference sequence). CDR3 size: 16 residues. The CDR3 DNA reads TGTGCCAGCAGCTTACGTACGTGGGCAGCAAACACTGAAGCTTTCTCT. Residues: CASSLRTWAANTEAFS.

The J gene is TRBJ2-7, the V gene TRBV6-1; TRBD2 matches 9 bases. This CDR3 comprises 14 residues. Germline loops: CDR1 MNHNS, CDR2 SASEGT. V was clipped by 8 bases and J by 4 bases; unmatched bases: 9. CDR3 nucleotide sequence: TGTGCCAGCCCCTCGGCGGGAGGGACGTACGAGCAGTACTTC. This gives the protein CASPSAGGTYEQYF.

The DNA of the CDR3 is TGTGCCAGTAGTATAGCGGTCCGAGGGTACGAGCAGTACGTC. It is translated as CASSIAVRGYEQYV. The chain is built from TRBV19 and TRBJ2-7; maybe TRBD2 (5 bases). Trimming left V 1 base short and J 4 bases short, with 11 bases between. CDR3 size: 14 residues. Germline V gene lookup returns CDR1 LNHDA and CDR2 SQIVND (reference sequence).

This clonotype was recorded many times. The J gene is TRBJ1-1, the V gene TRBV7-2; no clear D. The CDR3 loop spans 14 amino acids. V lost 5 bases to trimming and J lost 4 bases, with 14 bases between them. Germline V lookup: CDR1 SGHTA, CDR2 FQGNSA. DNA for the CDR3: TGTGCCAGCAGCGTGAGCCCGACGAGCACTGAAGCTTTCTTT. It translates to CASSVSPTSTEAFF.

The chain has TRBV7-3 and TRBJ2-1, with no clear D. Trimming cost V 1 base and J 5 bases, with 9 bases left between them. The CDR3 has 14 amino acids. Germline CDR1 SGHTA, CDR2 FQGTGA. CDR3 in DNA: TGTGCCAGCAGCTTAAGACCAGACAACAATGAGCAGTTCTTC. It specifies CASSLRPDNNEQFF.